These 10 T cell receptor beta chains originate from one sample sequenced in a study of long-term antiretroviral therapy in people with HIV. Sequencing used immunoSEQ v3.0 at survey level. Sequencing was performed with immunoSEQ multiplex PCR; in TCRdb, only in-frame clones are kept and a portion is missing. Of 20,000 to 25,000 clones listed, around 87% are singletons. Specimen: unsorted PBMCs, collected 1.9 years after starting antiretroviral therapy. The receptors come from a woman aged 25 to 39 with HIV.

The gene calls are TRBV6-1 and TRBJ2-3, with D uncertain. V dropped 0 bases and J dropped 5 bases, with 6 bases sitting between them. Germline V gene data show CDR1 as MNHNS and CDR2 as SASEGT. This CDR3 has 13 residues. The CDR3 sequence: CASSEATRDTQYF. CDR3 nucleotide sequence: TGTGCCAGCAGTGAAGCGACGAGAGATACGCAGTATTTT.

The chain has TRBV19 and TRBJ1-3; 7 bases are shared with TRBD1. Germline V gene data show CDR1 as LNHDA and CDR2 as SQIVND (reference sequence). The CDR3 has 18 amino acids. After removal of 7 bases from V and 0 bases from J, the junction contained 15 bases not matched to a gene. The CDR3 DNA is TGTGCCAGTACGCAGGGACAGTTCGACCCCCCCTCTGGAAACACCATATATTTT. Translation: CASTQGQFDPPSGNTIYF.

The chain joins TRBV7-9 to TRBJ2-5; a possible D gene is TRBD1 (6 bases). The CDR3 is 16 amino acids. CDR1 is SEHNR and CDR2 is FQNEAQ in the germline V gene (reference sequence). V was shortened by 5 bases and J by 3 bases, with 19 bases between the two germline ends. This CDR3 reads CASSVEGTRGKETQYF. In DNA form, the CDR3 reads TGTGCCAGCAGCGTTGAGGGGACAAGGGGGAAAGAGACCCAGTACTTC. Full variable domain (rest looked up from reference TRBV7-9 and TRBJ2-5): DTGVSQNPRHKITKRGQNVTFRCDPISEHNRLYWYRQTLGQGPEFLTYFQNEAQLEKSRLLSDRFSAERPKGSFSTLEIQRTEQGDSAMYLCASSVEGTRGKETQYFGPGTRLLVL.

The CDR3 DNA follows: TGTGCCAGTAGTATTAGGGGGGCCTCCTACGAGCAGTACTTC. Encoded protein: CASSIRGASYEQYF. The J gene is TRBJ2-7, the V gene TRBV19; tentatively, D is TRBD1 or TRBD2 (6 bases each). From germline, CDR1 is LNHDA and CDR2 SQIVND (reference sequence). This CDR3 has 14 amino acids. V was cut by 3 bases and J by 0 bases, with 9 bases left in between.

This clone was observed a single time. The V gene is TRBV15, the J gene TRBJ2-7; possibly TRBD1 for D (6 bases). Trimming removed 0 bases at V and 2 bases at J, with 11 bases between. In germline, CDR1 is LNHNV, CDR2 YYDKDF (reference sequence). The CDR3 contains 15 residues. The CDR3 DNA reads as TGTGCCACCAGCAGAGATCGAGGACAGCCCTACGAGCAGTACGTC. Translated, it gives CATSRDRGQPYEQYV.

The J gene is TRBJ2-2, the V gene TRBV19, with 9 positions matching TRBD1. The ends lost 6 bases at V and 4 bases at J; junction bases unmatched: 6. Germline CDR1 LNHDA, CDR2 SQIVND (reference sequence). CDR3 size: 15 residues. This chain's CDR3 is CASRVQGASTGELFF. Written as DNA, the CDR3 is TGTGCCAGTAGGGTACAGGGGGCGAGCACCGGGGAGCTGTTTTTT.

CDR3: CAWSIGQGQYF. The CDR3 DNA reads TGTGCCTGGAGTATCGGACAGGGCCAGTACTTC. This chain links TRBV30 with TRBJ2-5; 8 positions agree with TRBD1. V lost 2 bases, J lost 10 bases, and 3 bases stayed unmatched. CDR3 size: 11 residues. Germline V lookup: CDR1 GTSNPN, CDR2 SVGIG (reference sequence).

The chain carries TRBV6-5 and TRBJ1-4, with 7 bases identical to TRBD1. This CDR3 is 15 amino acids long. The germline V gene encodes CDR1 MNHEY and CDR2 SVGAGI. V lost 6 bases to trimming and J lost 2 bases; unmatched junction nucleotides: 6. CDR3 region: CASSTGAVTNEKLFF. The CDR3 DNA is TGTGCCAGCAGCACAGGGGCAGTGACTAATGAAAAACTGTTTTTT.

This rearrangement joins TRBV18 to TRBJ1-1; D is unresolved. This CDR3 is 14 amino acids long. V was pared by 3 bases and J by 5 bases, with 13 bases between. Germline CDR1 is KGHSH and CDR2 is LQKENI. The CDR3 loop reads CASSPIRAGTEAFF. DNA for the CDR3: TGTGCCAGCTCACCTATTCGGGCCGGGACTGAAGCTTTCTTT.

CDR3 bases: TGTGCCAGCAGCAACCTTGACAGGGGGTCGAGCTCCTATAATTCACCCCTCCACTTT. This gives the protein CASSNLDRGSSSYNSPLHF. The chain employs TRBV5-6 and TRBJ1-6; TRBD1 matches at 9 bases. The CDR3 runs to 19 residues. Germline CDR1 is SGHDT and CDR2 is YYEEEE. After removal of 4 bases from V and 0 bases from J, the junction contained 11 bases not matched to a gene.